A selection of T cell receptor beta chains follows, all from one sample in a study of T cells in Graves' hyperthyroidism and ophthalmopathy. One entry per CDR3 protein results from TCRdb running MiXCR on the multiplex PCR reads. The sample has 450,000 to 600,000 distinct CDR3 sequences; around 15% are singletons. Sequences were obtained from blood. Receptors originate from a woman between 40 and 50 years old with Graves' hyperthyroidism. CDR3s include the opening cysteine and the closing phenylalanine or tryptophan. D genes are given only for firm matches. Size is omitted from some rows. Given values are once, few, many or a class for expanded clones.

TGTGCCAGCAGCTTAGGACCTCTAGCAGGAATGGAATTGGGGTTCTTC,CASSLGPLAGMELGFF,TRBJ2-1,TRBV11-3,-,many
TGCGCCACCGCCTCCTGGGTAAACACTGAAGCTTTCTTT,CATASWVNTEAFF,TRBJ1-1,TRBV10-2,-,many
TGTGCCAGCAGCATAAGACAGGGGCAAGGTTCACCCCTCCACTTT,CASSIRQGQGSPLHF,TRBJ1-6,TRBV7-2,TRBD1,-
TGTGCCAGCTCACCACCGCAACAAAACGGGGAGACCCAGTACTTC,CASSPPQQNGETQYF,TRBJ2-5,TRBV18,-,many
TGTGCCACCAGTGATTCCACGGACGGGGGCAATCAGCCCCAGCATTTT,CATSDSTDGGNQPQHF,TRBJ1-5,TRBV24-1,-,many
TGTGCCAGCAGCGACCGGACGGGCTATGGCTACACCTTC,CASSDRTGYGYTF,TRBJ1-2,TRBV5-5,-,few
TGTGCCAGCAGCCCCTCCGGGACAGAGAACACCGGGGAGCTGTTTTTT,CASSPSGTENTGELFF,TRBJ2-2,TRBV3-1,TRBD1,many
TGCAGTGCTACAGATGACGGGGCGGAATTCGCCAAAAACATTCAGTACTTC,CSATDDGAEFAKNIQYF,TRBJ2-4,TRBV20-1,-,many
TGTGCCAGCAGTGAATATTATAGGGGGCGCTATGGCTACACCTTC,CASSEYYRGRYGYTF,TRBJ1-2,TRBV25-1,TRBD1,-
TGTGCCAGCAGCTTAGTAACGGGAGGGCCTAAGTACAATGAGCAGTTCTTC,CASSLVTGGPKYNEQFF,TRBJ2-1,TRBV7-2,TRBD2,-
TGCAGTGCTAGGAGGGCGGGAGCTCTAGGAACCTACAATGAGCAGTTCTTC,CSARRAGALGTYNEQFF,TRBJ2-1,TRBV20-1,TRBD2,many
TGTGCCAGTAGTATCTGGGGGGCGCGGGTCGGCAATCAGCCCCAGCATTTT,CASSIWGARVGNQPQHF,TRBJ1-5,TRBV19,-,many
TGTGCCAGCGGTACCACCACCGGGACAGCCTTTACCTACGAGCAGTACTTC,CASGTTTGTAFTYEQYF,TRBJ2-7,TRBV7-8,TRBD1,few
TGTGCCGGGAGACACCGAAATCAGCCCCAGCATTTT,CAGRHRNQPQHF,TRBJ1-5,TRBV28,-,many
TGTGCCAGTAAACTAGAGGGGACTCGCTACGAGCAGCACTTC,CASKLEGTRYEQHF,TRBJ2-7,TRBV7-9,-,-
TGTGCCAGCAGCTTAGTTGCGGAACCCCCCAATGAGCAGTTCTTC,CASSLVAEPPNEQFF,TRBJ2-1,TRBV7-3,-,many
TGCAGTGCTAGAGGGACTAGCGGGAACCTTCAAGAGACCCAGTACTTC,CSARGTSGNLQETQYF,TRBJ2-5,TRBV20-1,TRBD2,few
TGCGCCAGCAGCTTGTTTCTGGGCGAGTCCCAGTACTTC,CASSLFLGESQYF,TRBJ2-5,TRBV5-1,-,few
TGTGCCAGCAGCCAAGGTGTTGACGAGGGTTTTTTATCTGGTCTGCAGCCCCAGCATTTT,CASSQGVDEGFLSGLQPQHF,TRBJ1-5,TRBV3-1,-,many
TGTGCCAGCAGCATCAGGGCCTACGAGCAGTACTTC,CASSIRAYEQYF,TRBJ2-7,TRBV11-2,-,-
TGTGCCAGTAGGATGGGGGTAGGGAGGTACGAGCAGTACTTC,CASRMGVGRYEQYF,TRBJ2-7,TRBV6-1,-,many
TGTGCCAGCAGTTTTGGCAGGGATAGCAATCAGCCCCAGCATTTT,CASSFGRDSNQPQHF,TRBJ1-5,TRBV27,-,few
TGCGCCAGCAGCCGCTTGGGAGGCCGAGACACAGATACGCAGTATTTT,CASSRLGGRDTDTQYF,TRBJ2-3,TRBV4-1,-,few
TGTGCCATCACCGCCGGGGACCTGAACACCGGGGAGCTGTTTTTT,CAITAGDLNTGELFF,TRBJ2-2,TRBV10-3,-,-
TGTGCCAGCAGTGGTCAGATTTATAATTCACCCCTCCACTTT,CASSGQIYNSPLHF,TRBJ1-6,TRBV27,-,-
TGCAGTGCTAGTGCCCTTGATAGCGGGATCCACGAGCAGTACTTC,CSASALDSGIHEQYF,TRBJ2-7,TRBV20-1,TRBD2,many
TGTGCCAGTAGTATTCGCGGCGGGGCTAGTGGGGAGCAGTACTTC,CASSIRGGASGEQYF,TRBJ2-7,TRBV19,-,-
TGCAGTGCTACGAGGGGTGCCCATCCCTACAATGAGCAGTTCTTC,CSATRGAHPYNEQFF,TRBJ2-1,TRBV20-1,-,many
TGTGCCAGCAGTTTGATCCCAGGCAGGAGCTACACCTTC,CASSLIPGRSYTF,TRBJ1-2,TRBV27,-,-
TGCAGTGCTCAATCAAGGGGGGTGGCACCCCTCCACTTT,CSAQSRGVAPLHF,TRBJ1-6,TRBV20-1,-,once
TGTGCCAGCAGTTTAGACAACAGGTTAATTGGTGGCTACACCTTC,CASSLDNRLIGGYTF,TRBJ1-2,TRBV28,-,many
TGTGCCAGCAGTTTGGTGGACAGCTTCGACACCGGGGAGCTGTTTTTT,CASSLVDSFDTGELFF,TRBJ2-2,TRBV28,-,many
TGTGCCAGCAGTCTCTATAGCAATCAGCCCCAGCTTTTT,CASSLYSNQPQLF,TRBJ1-5,TRBV12-3/TRBV12-4,-,-
TGCAGTGCTAGTCCGTCCGTAAACACTGAAGCTTTCTTT,CSASPSVNTEAFF,TRBJ1-1,TRBV20-1,-,many
TGTGCCAGCAGTTCACTCGGGAACACTGAAGCTTTCTTT,CASSSLGNTEAFF,TRBJ1-1,TRBV28,-,many
TGTGCCAGCAGTTTATTGGGCGCCTCCCTCTACAATGAGCAGTTCTTC,CASSLLGASLYNEQFF,TRBJ2-1,TRBV28,-,many
TGTGCCAGCAGTCCACCCAATACAGGGGTTCGAGAACAGCCCCAGCATTTT,CASSPPNTGVREQPQHF,TRBJ1-5,TRBV28,TRBD1,many
TGTGCCAGCAGCTTAGACTTGGGACTAGCGGGGACTTACAATGAGCAGTTCTTC,CASSLDLGLAGTYNEQFF,TRBJ2-1,TRBV11-2,TRBD2,many
TGCAGTGCCCAGGACAGGGGGAACTATGGCTACACCTTC,CSAQDRGNYGYTF,TRBJ1-2,TRBV20-1,TRBD1,-
TGCATGTGGGCGGGAAGAGAGACCCAGTACTTC,CMWAGRETQYF,TRBJ2-5,TRBV20-1,-,many
TGTGCCATCAGTGTCTGGCGGGAGGATAGCACCGGGGAGCTGTTTTTT,CAISVWREDSTGELFF,TRBJ2-2,TRBV10-3,TRBD2,-
TGCAGTGCTCCCGGACTAGATGAGACCCAGTACTTC,CSAPGLDETQYF,TRBJ2-5,TRBV20-1,TRBD2,many
TGCGCCAGCAGTGAAGGAACCCACGAGCAGTACTTC,CASSEGTHEQYF,TRBJ2-7,TRBV10-2,-,many
TGTGCCAGCAGCCAAGGTTACGTGAGCGAGCAGTACTTC,CASSQGYVSEQYF,TRBJ2-7,TRBV14,-,-